This T cell receptor beta chain was captured in a study of cytomegalovirus exposure and HLA in healthy donors. Study context: Among the approximately 380 donors who were genotyped, about 86% fell in the genetic ancestry cluster that is associated with self-reported Caucasian donors.

To note about this clone: The antigen is not known.

Germline V gives CDR1 SEHNR, CDR2 FQNEAQ (reference sequence). V was cut by 1 base and J by 4 bases, with 23 bases left in between. The CDR3 has 19 amino acids. Findings of the study overall: Immune exposure information comprised only CMV serostatus. The authors assumed roughly uniform sequencing depth across donors for presence/absence analyses.

PCR used 60 Vbeta primers and 13 Jbeta primers. Assay used: immunoSEQ multiplex PCR; TCRdb lists only in-frame clones, some missing. The data contain roughly 86,000 clones, over 50% of them singletons. The sample comprised PBMCs. This receptor was taken from a man aged 25 to 40 in good health and CMV-seronegative. This sequence joins TRBV7-9 and TRBJ1-5; no clear D. The CDR3 region is CASSLVPILGPRGNQPQHF. The CDR3 DNA follows: TGTGCCAGCAGCTTAGTCCCAATTCTCGGACCTCGAGGGAATCAGCCCCAGCATTTT.